The entry below describes one TCR beta chain. What it binds is not known. The data were obtained in a study of T cells in Graves' hyperthyroidism and ophthalmopathy. From RNA transcripts, TCR beta CDR3 regions were amplified. Researchers ran a first-round RT-PCR on the TCR CDR3 using the HTBI primer set. TCRdb analysed the multiplex PCR reads with MiXCR anew, one entry per CDR3 protein. The sample has 600,000 to 800,000 distinct CDR3 sequences, around 40% seen once. Study observations and caveats: A median 6.5 months before onset, the model predicted ophthalmopathy.

The receptor was derived from a woman between 40 and 55 years old with Graves' hyperthyroidism. The source material was blood.

CDR3 bases: TGCAGTGCCACAGACGGGAGGAACCACAATGAGCAGTTCTTC. It is translated as CSATDGRNHNEQFF. V and J are TRBV20-1 and TRBJ2-1; TRBD2 matches 7 bases. The CDR3 covers 14 residues. J was trimmed by 5 bases and V by 6 bases; bases with no gene match: 10. Germline V CDR1 and CDR2: DFQATT, SNEGSKA (reference sequence).